One and the same sample provided the 25 T cell receptor beta chains below, sequenced in a study of cytomegalovirus exposure and HLA in healthy donors. The PCR employed 60 Vbeta primers together with 13 Jbeta primers. Using immunoSEQ multiplex PCR, the repertoire was profiled, and TCRdb retains in-frame clones only, with some absent. The table has just over 200,000 clones, approximately 80% seen once; the top ten hold around 1.7%. The sample was PBMCs. The receptors stem from a man aged 45-65 years in good health and CMV-seronegative.

The chain carries TRBV6-5 and TRBJ2-7; the D gene is possibly TRBD1 (5 bases). Deletions cut 2 bases from V and 2 bases from J, with 16 bases between. In germline, CDR1 is MNHEY, CDR2 SVGAGI. The CDR3 is made up of 16 amino acids. The CDR3 DNA reads TGTGCCAGCAGTTACACAGGAAAGGGCTGGACCTACGAGCAGTACTTC. As protein: CASSYTGKGWTYEQYF.

The chain joins TRBV28 to TRBJ2-1, with 13 nucleotides matching TRBD2. The junction had 7 bases not matched to a gene; V was cut back by 4 bases and J by 4 bases. Germline V gene sequence: CDR1 MDHEN, CDR2 SYDVKM. The CDR3 sequence is 17 residues long. In nucleotides, the CDR3 is TGTGCCAGCAGTTCCATACCGACTAGCGGGAGGTACAATGAGCAGTTCTTC. Amino acids: CASSSIPTSGRYNEQFF.

The chain links TRBV6-4 to TRBJ2-6; 7 bases line up with TRBD1. The V gene end was trimmed by 5 bases and the J gene end by 2 bases; junction bases not matched to a gene: 6. The CDR3 extends over 16 amino acids. Germline CDR1 reads MRHNA; CDR2 reads SNTAGT. In DNA form, the CDR3 reads TGTGCCAGCAGTCCCCCGACAGGGCCTGGGGCCAACGTCCTGACTTTC. Protein product: CASSPPTGPGANVLTF.

The chain links TRBV28 to TRBJ2-5; 8 bases are a match to TRBD1. CDR3 size: 17 residues. In germline, CDR1 is MDHEN, CDR2 SYDVKM. The J segment lost 1 base and the V segment lost 5 bases, leaving 12 bases of the junction unmatched. In DNA form, the CDR3 reads TGTGCCAGCAGTCCCTCGAGGACAGGGTTCATCCAAGAGACCCAGTACTTC. This codes for CASSPSRTGFIQETQYF.

The rearrangement joins TRBV5-6 to TRBJ2-7; tentative D call: TRBD2 (6 bases). Germline values: CDR1 SGHDT, CDR2 YYEEEE. CDR3 length: 16 amino acids. Trimming took off 1 base at V and 2 bases at J, with 16 bases between the two ends. The DNA for the CDR3 is TGTGCCAGCAGCTTGAGGACTATAGCGGAAGCCTACGAGCAGTACTTC. Encoded protein: CASSLRTIAEAYEQYF.

V is TRBV7-3 and J is TRBJ2-1; D is uncertain. The CDR3 consists of 13 residues. V was cut by 5 bases and J by 8 bases, with 13 bases left in between. Germline V gene data show CDR1 as SGHTA and CDR2 as FQGTGA. CDR3 coding DNA: TGTGCCAGCAGCCCACCAGGTTCAGATGAGCAGTTCTTC. Translation gives CASSPPGSDEQFF.

The rearrangement links TRBV11-3 to TRBJ2-7; TRBD2 might be the D (7 bases). The CDR3 loop spans 12 amino acids. In germline, CDR1 is SGHNT, CDR2 YENEEA. The V end lost 5 bases, the J end lost 6 bases, and 11 bases lay between the germline ends. CDR3 region: CASSRGGAEQYF. DNA for the CDR3: TGTGCCAGCAGCCGAGGGGGGGCCGAGCAGTACTTC.

V gene TRBV4-1 combines with J gene TRBJ1-3; tentatively, D is TRBD1 (6 bases). CDR3 length: 16 residues. The germline V and J ends were trimmed by 8 bases and 0 bases, with 17 bases remaining between them. Germline loops: CDR1 MGHRA, CDR2 YSYEKL. The CDR3 here is CASGRDTQSSGNTIYF. The CDR3 nucleotides read TGCGCCAGCGGCCGGGACACCCAAAGCTCTGGAAACACCATATATTTT.

In this sample, this clone turned up a few times. The chain has TRBV28 and TRBJ2-7, with D maybe TRBD2 (6 bases). The germline V gene encodes CDR1 MDHEN and CDR2 SYDVKM. V lost 6 bases, J lost 5 bases, and 20 bases lay in between. This CDR3 is 15 amino acids long. The CDR3 region is CASSLRGGVPHEQYF. In DNA form, the CDR3 reads TGTGCCAGCAGCCTAAGGGGCGGGGTCCCCCACGAGCAGTACTTC.

The chain carries TRBV27 and TRBJ1-1; D perhaps matches TRBD1 (6 bases). Germline V CDR1 and CDR2: MNHEY, SMNVEV (reference sequence). Trimming pared 2 bases from V and 2 bases from J, leaving 9 bases between. CDR3 length: 14 residues. The CDR3 nucleotides read TGTGCCAGCAGTTTAGTACAGGGAAACACTGAAGCTTTCTTT. Amino acid sequence: CASSLVQGNTEAFF.

This clone was recorded only once. The chain carries TRBV21-1 and TRBJ2-4; the DNA was not compared with TRBD1, the D call given in the table. TRBV21-1 has pseudogene status. The CDR3 covers 15 residues. Written as DNA, the CDR3 is TGTGCCAGCAGCAAAGAGACAGCAAACCAAAACATTCAGTACTTC. As protein: CASSKETANQNIQYF.

This sequence joins TRBV5-1 and TRBJ1-3; the D is unclear. The CDR3 contains 16 residues. Germline V gives CDR1 SGHRS, CDR2 YFSETQ. V gave up 4 bases and J gave up 0 bases, with 14 bases separating them. CDR3 DNA sequence: TGCGCCAGCAGCCGTCAACTCTCGAGCTCTGGAAACACCATATATTTT. As protein: CASSRQLSSSGNTIYF.

V is TRBV4-1 and J is TRBJ2-1; 12 bases match TRBD2. The germline CDR1 and CDR2 sequences are MGHRA and YSYEKL. The CDR3 sequence is 17 residues long. With 3 bases clipped from V and 6 bases from J, the junction kept 9 bases outside the gene matches. The CDR3 protein is CASSQQTSTSGSNEQFF. The DNA for the CDR3 is TGCGCCAGCAGCCAGCAAACATCGACTAGCGGGAGCAATGAGCAGTTCTTC.

The chain joins TRBV5-4 to TRBJ2-5, with 7 nucleotides matching TRBD2. Germline V lookup: CDR1 SGHNT, CDR2 YYREEE (reference sequence). V shed 1 base, J shed 1 base, and the junction held 7 bases outside the gene matches. The CDR3 has 16 amino acids. This CDR3 reads CASSLPSSGGQETQYF. CDR3 in DNA: TGTGCCAGCAGCTTGCCCTCTAGCGGAGGCCAAGAGACCCAGTACTTC. The entire variable domain, with the rest obtained from reference TRBV5-4 and TRBJ2-5, is as follows: ETGVTQSPTHLIKTRGQQVTLRCSSQSGHNTVSWYQQALGQGPQFIFQYYREEENGRGNFPPRFSGLQFPNYSSELNVNALELDDSALYLCASSLPSSGGQETQYFGPGTRLLVL.

The count of this clone is one. V and J are TRBV5-8 and TRBJ2-2; D gene unclear. This CDR3 has 16 amino acids. Germline V gene data show CDR1 as SGHTS and CDR2 as YDEGEE. V was cut by 4 bases and J by 2 bases, with 15 bases left in between. The DNA for the CDR3 is TGTGCCAGCAGCCCGACCAGGCCAATCAACACCGGGGAGCTGTTTTTT. The encoded protein is CASSPTRPINTGELFF.

This chain joins TRBV19 and TRBJ2-5; 10 nucleotides line up with TRBD2. The CDR3 is 14 residues long. J gave up 7 bases and V 5 bases, and 7 bases lay outside the gene matches. Germline V gene sequence: CDR1 LNHDA, CDR2 SQIVND (reference sequence). CDR3 DNA sequence: TGTGCCAGTAGTGGATCTAGCGGGAGAGCGACCCAGTACTTC. This sequence encodes CASSGSSGRATQYF.

The chain recombines TRBV6-5 with TRBJ1-2, with 7 nucleotides matching TRBD1. The CDR3 is 14 amino acids. V dropped 4 bases and J dropped 4; count of bases not matched to a gene: 6. Germline loops: CDR1 MNHEY, CDR2 SVGAGI. The CDR3 loop reads CASSFSGGPYGYTF. The DNA of the CDR3 is TGTGCCAGCAGTTTTTCAGGGGGGCCCTATGGCTACACCTTC.

This rearrangement joins TRBV7-9 to TRBJ1-3, with 7 bases aligning to TRBD1. V gave up 5 bases and J gave up 4 bases; unmatched junction bases: 11. The CDR3 totals 16 residues. Per germline, CDR1 SEHNR and CDR2 FQNEAQ (reference sequence). CDR3 protein: CASSPIPDRVGNTIYF. CDR3 sequence (DNA): TGTGCCAGCAGCCCTATCCCCGACAGGGTCGGAAACACCATATATTTT. The entire variable domain, with the rest obtained from reference TRBV7-9 and TRBJ1-3, is as follows: DTGVSQNPRHKITKRGQNVTFRCDPISEHNRLYWYRQTLGQGPEFLTYFQNEAQLEKSRLLSDRFSAERPKGSFSTLEIQRTEQGDSAMYLCASSPIPDRVGNTIYFGEGSWLTVV.

J is TRBJ2-1 and V is TRBV7-6; unclear D gene. The V end lost 3 bases, the J end lost 4 bases, and 13 bases lay between the germline ends. CDR1 and CDR2 from the germline V gene are SGHVS and FNYEAQ. There are 15 residues in the CDR3. The CDR3 loop reads CASSFSSGAYNEQFF. DNA for the CDR3: TGTGCCAGCAGCTTTTCTTCGGGTGCGTACAATGAGCAGTTCTTC.

This clone is a singleton in its sample. The rearrangement uses TRBV4-2 and TRBJ2-5, with D perhaps TRBD1 (5 bases). The CDR3 sequence is 12 residues long. The V gene's germline CDR1 is LGHNA and CDR2 YNFKEQ. Trimming removed 3 bases from V and 13 bases from J, with 15 bases in between. DNA of the CDR3: TGTGCCAGCAGCCATGGTACAGGAAACCCGTACTTC. It is translated as CASSHGTGNPYF.

The CDR3 DNA sequence: TGTGCCAGCACTCCGGGGAACACTGAAGCTTTCTTT. As protein: CASTPGNTEAFF. The chain uses TRBV6-6 and TRBJ1-1; D remains ambiguous. Trimming took off 7 bases at V and 1 base at J, with 7 bases between the two ends. The CDR3 is 12 residues long. Germline V gene sequence: CDR1 MNHNY, CDR2 SVGAGI (reference sequence).

The chain uses TRBV10-3 and TRBJ2-2, with 7 bases fitting TRBD2. Trimming took 0 bases from V and 2 from J; bases not matched to a gene: 6. Looked up from germline, CDR1 is ENHRY and CDR2 is SYGVKD. CDR3 length equals 17 residues. The CDR3 bases are TGTGCCATCAGTGAGTCCGGAGGACTAGTAAACACCGGGGAGCTGTTTTTT. Translating it yields CAISESGGLVNTGELFF.

This sequence joins TRBV29-1 and TRBJ2-5; TRBD1 aligns across 8 bases. The J call may be mistaken, given a closer DNA end match to TRBJ2-7. In germline, CDR1 is SQVTM, CDR2 ANQGSEA. This CDR3 is 13 amino acids long. The CDR3 spells CSVEGRTGNEQYF. CDR3 in DNA: TGCAGCGTTGAGGGGAGGACAGGGAACGAGCAGTACTTC.

The sample holds a few counts of this clone. The rearrangement joins TRBV19 to TRBJ2-1; 7 bases fit TRBD2. This CDR3 spans 15 amino acids. The germline gives CDR1 LNHDA, CDR2 SQIVND (reference sequence). After removal of 5 bases from V and 7 bases from J, the junction contained 11 bases not matched to a gene. The CDR3 DNA follows: TGTGCCAGTAGTCCCGGAAGCGGGATGGGAAATGAGCAGTTCTTC. This translates into CASSPGSGMGNEQFF.

The chain combines TRBV27 with TRBJ2-3, with 8 bases aligning to TRBD2. Germline trimming cut 5 bases from V and 4 bases from J; bases unmatched to any gene: 11. This CDR3 has 16 residues. The germline V gene has CDR1 MNHEY and CDR2 SMNVEV (reference sequence). CDR3 loop: CASSTTSGAGADTQYF. CDR3 bases: TGTGCCAGCAGTACCACCTCTGGAGCGGGAGCAGATACGCAGTATTTT.